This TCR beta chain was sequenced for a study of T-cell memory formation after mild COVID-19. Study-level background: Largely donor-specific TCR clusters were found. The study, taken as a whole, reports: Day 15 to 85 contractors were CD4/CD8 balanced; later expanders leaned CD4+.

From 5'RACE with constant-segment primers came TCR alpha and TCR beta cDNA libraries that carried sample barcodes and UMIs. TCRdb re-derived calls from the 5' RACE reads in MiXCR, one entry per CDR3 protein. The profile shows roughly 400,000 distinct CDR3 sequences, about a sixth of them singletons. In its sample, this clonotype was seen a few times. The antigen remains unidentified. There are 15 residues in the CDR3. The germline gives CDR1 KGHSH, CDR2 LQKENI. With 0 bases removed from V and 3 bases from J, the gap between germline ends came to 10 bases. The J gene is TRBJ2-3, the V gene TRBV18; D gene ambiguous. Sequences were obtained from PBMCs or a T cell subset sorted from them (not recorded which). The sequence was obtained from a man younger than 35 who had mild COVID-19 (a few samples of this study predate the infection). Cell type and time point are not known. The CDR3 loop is CASSPPDDPTDTQYF. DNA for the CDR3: TGTGCCAGCTCACCACCGGATGACCCGACAGATACGCAGTATTTT.